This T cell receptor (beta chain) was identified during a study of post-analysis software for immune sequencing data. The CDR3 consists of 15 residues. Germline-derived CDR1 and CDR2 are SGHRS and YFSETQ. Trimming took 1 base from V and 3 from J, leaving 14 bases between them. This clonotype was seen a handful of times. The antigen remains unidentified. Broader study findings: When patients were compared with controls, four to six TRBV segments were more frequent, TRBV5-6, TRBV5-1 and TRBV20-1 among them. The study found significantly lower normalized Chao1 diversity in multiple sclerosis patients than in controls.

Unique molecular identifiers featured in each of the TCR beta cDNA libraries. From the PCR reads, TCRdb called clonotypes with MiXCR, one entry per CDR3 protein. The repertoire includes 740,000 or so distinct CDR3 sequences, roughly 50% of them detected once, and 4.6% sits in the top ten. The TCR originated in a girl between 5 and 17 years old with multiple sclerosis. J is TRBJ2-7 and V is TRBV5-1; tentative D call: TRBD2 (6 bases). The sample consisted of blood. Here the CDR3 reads CASSLRGSDGYEQYF. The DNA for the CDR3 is TGCGCCAGCAGCTTGCGGGGGTCCGACGGCTACGAGCAGTACTTC.